These 2 T cell receptor beta chains were sequenced from one sample in a study of blood T cell repertoires in COVID-19. Using immunoSEQ multiplex PCR, the repertoire was profiled, and TCRdb retains in-frame clones only, with some absent. The sample consists of some 300,000 clones, approximately 84% of them appearing once. The sample consisted of PBMCs or T cells enriched from blood (not recorded which). The receptors originated from a woman aged 25 to 39 who had recovered from COVID-19.

The gene calls are TRBV10-3 and TRBJ2-7; D possibly corresponds to TRBD2 (5 bases). Deletions cut 6 bases from V and 0 bases from J, with 15 bases between. CDR1 and CDR2 from the germline V gene are ENHRY and SYGVKD. The CDR3 totals 15 residues. CDR3 coding DNA: TGTGCCATCAGGGACGGACTCAGGAGCTCCTACGAGCAGTACTTC. Translating gives CAIRDGLRSSYEQYF.

The chain couples TRBV18 to TRBJ1-2, with TRBD1 matching 7 bases. Germline V gene sequence: CDR1 KGHSH, CDR2 LQKENI. Trimming took 4 bases from V and 8 from J; bases not matched to a gene: 4. This CDR3 comprises 12 residues. The CDR3 protein is CASSRDRDGYTF. DNA of the CDR3: TGTGCCAGCTCACGAGACAGGGACGGCTACACCTTC.